These 27 T cell receptor beta chains were all obtained from the same sample, sequenced in a study of CD8+CD57+ T cells in acquired aplastic anemia. Sequencing involved patients with CD8+CD57+ cell expansion previously shown by flow cytometry. Using genomic DNA as the template, TCR beta VDJ and CDR3 profiling was carried out. In TCRdb, the reads were re-called with MiXCR into one record per CDR3 protein. The sample has over 150,000 distinct CDR3 sequences; roughly 65% are singletons. Material for sequencing was sorted CD4+, CD8+, or CD8+CD57+ T cells (not recorded which) from PBMCs. All receptors come from a human donor with aplastic anemia.

This chain joins TRBV4-3 and TRBJ1-4; TRBD1 might be the D (6 bases). This CDR3 contains 15 residues. The V end lost 1 base, the J end lost 5 bases, and 11 bases lay between the germline ends. Per the germline V gene, CDR1 is LGHNA and CDR2 is YSLEER. The CDR3, as DNA: TGCGCCAGCAGCCAAGGAGACAGGCGGAATGAAAAACTGTTTTTT. It codes for CASSQGDRRNEKLFF.

This clonotype was seen at least ten times. This CDR3 reads CSAQTGGSNQPQHF. The CDR3 DNA follows: TGCAGTGCCCAGACAGGGGGTAGCAATCAGCCCCAGCATTTT. V usage is TRBV20-1 and J usage is TRBJ1-5, with 9 bases aligning to TRBD1. The germline gives CDR1 DFQATT, CDR2 SNEGSKA (reference sequence). Trimming at V came to 6 bases and at J to 0 bases, leaving 3 bases not matched to a gene. This CDR3 is 14 amino acids long.

Points on this clonotype: One end of the junction varies from germline; a read error may be responsible. This rearrangement joins TRBV7-7 to TRBJ1-1; no firm D call. The CDR3 consists of 13 residues. Germline V gene lookup returns CDR1 SSHAT and CDR2 FNYEAQ (reference sequence). CDR3 coding DNA: TGTGCTAGCAGCTTAAGTCCGAGCACTGAAGCTTTCTTT. Translated, it gives CASSLSPSTEAFF.

This clonotype was counted only a few times. V usage is TRBV6-4 and J usage is TRBJ1-1, with D perhaps TRBD1 (6 bases). This CDR3 is 15 amino acids long. V was trimmed by 3 bases and J by 4 bases, leaving 15 bases between them. Germline loops: CDR1 MRHNA, CDR2 SNTAGT. For the CDR3, the DNA is TGTGCCAGCAGTGAAGTAGGGGGATCGAGCACTGAAGCTTTCTTT. It yields the protein CASSEVGGSSTEAFF.

The chain has TRBV12-3 or TRBV12-4 and TRBJ2-5; no clear D gene. The CDR3 is 14 residues long. V lost 4 bases and J lost 5, with 14 bases in between. CDR3 protein: CASSYGSSRETQYF. DNA of the CDR3: TGTGCCAGCAGTTACGGCTCCTCTAGGGAGACCCAGTACTTC.

As regards this clonotype: The junction does not match germline at one end; this may be a read error. The rearrangement uses TRBV19 and TRBJ1-1; the D gene is possibly TRBD1 (5 bases). The CDR3 length is 15 residues. Germline assignment: CDR1 LNHDA and CDR2 SQIVND (reference sequence). The CDR3 nucleotides are TGTGCCAGTAGATTAGTACAGGTACGAGGCTCTGAAGTTTTCTTT. Protein sequence: CASRLVQVRGSEVFF.

The V call is TRBV7-6, the J call TRBJ2-3; 12 nucleotides match TRBD2. The germline V gene has CDR1 SGHVS and CDR2 FNYEAQ. The CDR3 is 17 amino acids. V lost 5 bases and J lost 2; bases outside the gene matches: 8. The DNA for the CDR3 is TGTGCCAGCAGCCCTAGGACTAGCGGGGTGTCCACAGATACGCAGTATTTT. Translated: CASSPRTSGVSTDTQYF. Based on the CDR3 plus reference TRBV7-6 and TRBJ2-3, the full variable domain is GAGVSQSPRYKVTKRGQDVALRCDPISGHVSLYWYRQALGQGPEFLTYFNYEAQQDKSGLPNDRFSAERPEGSISTLTIQRTEQRDSAMYRCASSPRTSGVSTDTQYFGPGTRLTVL.

The J gene is TRBJ2-1, the V gene TRBV7-2; no reliable D call. Germline V lookup: CDR1 SGHTA, CDR2 FQGNSA. This CDR3 region has 13 residues. Trimming took off 3 bases at V and 8 bases at J, with 11 bases between the two ends. CDR3 protein: CASSLGQMDEQFF. CDR3 sequence (DNA): TGTGCCAGCAGCTTGGGCCAAATGGATGAGCAGTTCTTC.

Many counts were recorded for this clonotype. The rearrangement links TRBV20-1 to TRBJ2-3, with 12 bases that match TRBD2. V dropped 0 bases and J dropped 6; count of bases not matched to a gene: 4. This CDR3 contains 15 residues. In germline, CDR1 is DFQATT, CDR2 SNEGSKA (reference sequence). The CDR3 sequence: CSARDPTSGGDTQYF. CDR3 coding DNA: TGCAGTGCTAGAGATCCGACTAGCGGGGGTGATACGCAGTATTTT.

For the CDR3, the DNA is TGCGCCAGCAGCCAAGATGGCGGAGAGACCCAGTACTTC. Translation gives CASSQDGGETQYF. This chain uses TRBV4-1 with TRBJ2-5; D call uncertain. The germline CDR1 and CDR2 sequences are MGHRA and YSYEKL. Trimming left V 0 bases short and J 4 bases short, with 6 bases between. This CDR3 comprises 13 residues.

The chain couples TRBV7-2 to TRBJ2-6; D is ambiguous. Germline CDR1 is SGHTA and CDR2 is FQGNSA. This CDR3 contains 14 residues. V shed 2 bases and J shed 2 bases, with 4 bases lying between them. The CDR3 nucleotides are TGTGCCAGCAGCTTACTGCCTGGGGCCAACGTCCTGACTTTC. Amino acid sequence: CASSLLPGANVLTF. The whole variable domain, filled in from reference TRBV7-2 and TRBJ2-6, reads GAGVSQSPSNKVTEKGKDVELRCDPISGHTALYWYRQSLGQGLEFLIYFQGNSAPDKSGLPSDRFSAERTGGSVSTLTIQRTQQEDSAVYLCASSLLPGANVLTFGAGSRLTVL.

The rearrangement uses TRBV3-1 and TRBJ1-6, with D possibly being TRBD1 (5 bases). The V and J ends lost 1 base and 8 bases respectively, with 12 bases between them. Germline CDR1 LGHDT, CDR2 YNNKEL (reference sequence). The CDR3 length is 15 residues. For the CDR3, the DNA is TGTGCCAGCAGCCAAGCCGGGACCCAGCATTCACCCCTCCACTTT. Encoded protein: CASSQAGTQHSPLHF.

This chain connects TRBV7-2 to TRBJ2-7; D is possibly TRBD1 (5 bases). This CDR3 region has 16 residues. The germline V gene has CDR1 SGHTA and CDR2 FQGNSA. The ends were cut back, 1 base at V and 5 bases at J, with 18 bases in the middle. CDR3 region: CASSLDRMSRLDEQYF. The CDR3 DNA reads TGTGCCAGCAGCTTAGACAGGATGTCAAGGCTCGACGAGCAGTACTTC.

V is TRBV10-3 and J is TRBJ2-7; TRBD2 matches 12 bases. CDR3 length equals 16 residues. J gave up 3 bases and V 3 bases, and 6 bases lay outside the gene matches. Germline values: CDR1 ENHRY, CDR2 SYGVKD. DNA for the CDR3: TGTGCCATCAGTGAAGGGCTAGCGGGAGGGCACTACGAGCAGTACTTC. This encodes CAISEGLAGGHYEQYF.

The table lists this clonotype with a count of one. This chain joins TRBV2 and TRBJ1-2; D not certain. This CDR3 spans 12 amino acids. The V end lost 11 bases, the J end lost 2 bases, and 12 bases lay between the germline ends. Germline CDR1 and CDR2: SNHLY and FYNNEI. The CDR3 bases are TGTGCCGCAATGGGGAGGAACTATGGCTACACCTTC. Translated: CAAMGRNYGYTF.

J is TRBJ1-6 and V is TRBV19; weak D call: TRBD1 (5 bases). Germline V gives CDR1 LNHDA, CDR2 SQIVND (reference sequence). There are 17 residues in the CDR3. V was shortened by 1 base and J by 7 bases, with 17 bases between the two germline ends. The CDR3 is CASSIVGGDAYNSPLHF. CDR3 bases: TGTGCCAGTAGTATAGTAGGAGGGGACGCTTACAATTCACCCCTCCACTTT.

This clonotype was detected many times. The chain recombines TRBV13 with TRBJ1-2; 8 bases are shared with TRBD1. Trimming removed 5 bases from V and 2 bases from J; junction bases left unmatched: 7. Germline assignment: CDR1 PRHDT and CDR2 FYEKMQ (reference sequence). The CDR3 sequence is 15 residues long. The CDR3 region is CASSLGQVSNYGYTF. CDR3 DNA: TGTGCCAGCAGCCTGGGACAGGTTTCCAACTATGGCTACACCTTC. Full variable domain (rest looked up from reference TRBV13 and TRBJ1-2): AAGVIQSPRHLIKEKRETATLKCYPIPRHDTVYWYQQGPGQDPQFLISFYEKMQSDKGSIPDRFSAQQFSDYHSELNMSSLELGDSALYFCASSLGQVSNYGYTFGSGTRLTVV.

There are a few counts of this clonotype. The J gene is TRBJ1-1, the V gene TRBV24-1; TRBD1 matches at 7 bases. The junction had 8 bases not matched to a gene; V was cut back by 9 bases and J by 11 bases. There are 11 residues in the CDR3. Germline CDR1 and CDR2: KGHDR and SFDVKD. The CDR3 region has the DNA TGTGCCACCCGGGACAGCCCCAAGGCTTTCTTT. It translates to CATRDSPKAFF.

A remark on this clonotype: A read error may account for a junction end that differs from germline. The V call is TRBV2, the J call TRBJ2-1; possible D gene TRBD1, 5 bases. CDR1 and CDR2 from the germline V gene are SNHLY and FYNNEI. CDR3 size: 15 residues. CDR3 DNA sequence: TGTGCCGGCAGTGATGACAGTACCCTACACAGTGAGCAGTTCTTC. This sequence encodes CAGSDDSTLHSEQFF.

The CDR3 region has the DNA TGTGCCAGCAGCTGGGCAGAGTACGAGCAGTACTTC. Translation: CASSWAEYEQYF. The V and J genes are TRBV7-9 and TRBJ2-7; no firm D call. Germline values: CDR1 SEHNR, CDR2 FQNEAQ (reference sequence). The length of the CDR3 is 12 residues. The ends were cut back, 4 bases at V and 4 bases at J, with 8 bases in the middle. Supplemented by reference TRBV7-9 and TRBJ2-7, the full variable domain reads DTGVSQNPRHKITKRGQNVTFRCDPISEHNRLYWYRQTLGQGPEFLTYFQNEAQLEKSRLLSDRFSAERPKGSFSTLEIQRTEQGDSAMYLCASSWAEYEQYFGPGTRLTVT.

The chain uses TRBV20-1 and TRBJ2-3; TRBD1 might be the D (6 bases). V lost 0 bases to trimming and J lost 5 bases, with 9 bases between them. CDR3 length: 13 residues. Germline V lookup: CDR1 DFQATT, CDR2 SNEGSKA (reference sequence). CDR3 loop: CSAREGAQDTQYF. The CDR3 nucleotides are TGCAGTGCTAGAGAGGGGGCACAAGATACGCAGTATTTT.

The V gene is TRBV20-1, the J gene TRBJ2-5, with 8 bases that match TRBD1. This CDR3 comprises 12 residues. CDR1 and CDR2 (germline): DFQATT, SNEGSKA (reference sequence). With 6 bases clipped from V and 5 bases from J, the junction kept 5 bases outside the gene matches. Here the CDR3 DNA reads TGCAGTGCCTCCAGGGGGCGGGAGACCCAGTACTTC. Amino acid sequence: CSASRGRETQYF.

This clonotype was observed once. CDR3 nucleotides: TGTGCCAGCAGCCAAGATGGAAATTCTCCCTACGAGCAGTACTTC. It is translated as CASSQDGNSPYEQYF. This chain uses TRBV14 with TRBJ2-7; D gene ambiguous. This CDR3 is 15 amino acids long. Looked up from germline, CDR1 is SGHDN and CDR2 is FVKESK. V lost 0 bases and J lost 2, with 11 bases in between.

The genes are TRBV7-2 and TRBJ2-7, with D uncertain. CDR3 length equals 15 residues. Germline CDR1 reads SGHTA; CDR2 reads FQGNSA. Deletions cut 5 bases from V and 0 bases from J, with 14 bases between. The CDR3: CASSHRRVSSYEQYF. Written as DNA, the CDR3 is TGTGCCAGCAGCCACCGGCGAGTTAGCTCCTACGAGCAGTACTTC. Full variable domain (outside the CDR3, taken from reference TRBV7-2 and TRBJ2-7): GAGVSQSPSNKVTEKGKDVELRCDPISGHTALYWYRQSLGQGLEFLIYFQGNSAPDKSGLPSDRFSAERTGGSVSTLTIQRTQQEDSAVYLCASSHRRVSSYEQYFGPGTRLTVT.

This clonotype has only one observation. The rearrangement joins TRBV2 to TRBJ1-4, with D unresolved. The CDR3 runs 14 residues. Germline CDR1 SNHLY, CDR2 FYNNEI. Trimming cost V 7 bases and J 4 bases, with 13 bases left between them. In nucleotides, the CDR3 is TGTGCCAGCATGCGCGGGGTCGATAATGAAAAACTGTTTTTT. It codes for CASMRGVDNEKLFF.

This clonotype was seen only a few times. The rearrangement links TRBV24-1 to TRBJ2-7; 11 bases align to TRBD2. Germline CDR1 KGHDR, CDR2 SFDVKD. The ends lost 4 bases at V and 6 bases at J; junction bases unmatched: 7. This CDR3 comprises 15 residues. For the CDR3, the DNA is TGTGCCACCAGTGACACCACCGGGACTAGCGGCGAGCAGTACTTC. Residues: CATSDTTGTSGEQYF.

The chain combines TRBV29-1 with TRBJ1-1; no definite D call. Per germline, CDR1 SQVTM and CDR2 ANQGSEA. Trimming removed 4 bases at V and 4 bases at J, with 13 bases between. The CDR3 contains 13 residues. CDR3: CSVGGRRSTEAFF. The CDR3 bases are TGCAGCGTTGGCGGGAGAAGGAGCACTGAAGCTTTCTTT. Together with reference TRBV29-1 and TRBJ1-1, the CDR3 gives the full variable domain: SAVISQKPSRDICQRGTSLTIQCQVDSQVTMMFWYRQQPGQSLTLIATANQGSEATYESGFVIDKFPISRPNLTFSTLTVSNMSPEDSSIYLCSVGGRRSTEAFFGQGTRLTVV.